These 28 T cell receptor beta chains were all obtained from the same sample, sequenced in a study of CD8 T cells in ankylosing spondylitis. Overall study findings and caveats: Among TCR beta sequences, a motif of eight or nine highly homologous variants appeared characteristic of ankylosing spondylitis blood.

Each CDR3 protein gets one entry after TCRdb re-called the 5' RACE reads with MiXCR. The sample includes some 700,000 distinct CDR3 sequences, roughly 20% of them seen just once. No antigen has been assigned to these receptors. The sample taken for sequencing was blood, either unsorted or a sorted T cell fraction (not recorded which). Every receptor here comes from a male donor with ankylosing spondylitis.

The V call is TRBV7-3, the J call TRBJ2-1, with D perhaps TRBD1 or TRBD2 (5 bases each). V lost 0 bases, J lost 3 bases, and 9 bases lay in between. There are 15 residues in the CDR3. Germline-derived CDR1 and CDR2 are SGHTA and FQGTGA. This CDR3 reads CASSLTGDGYNEQFF. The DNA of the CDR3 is TGTGCCAGCAGCTTAACCGGGGACGGCTACAATGAGCAGTTCTTC.

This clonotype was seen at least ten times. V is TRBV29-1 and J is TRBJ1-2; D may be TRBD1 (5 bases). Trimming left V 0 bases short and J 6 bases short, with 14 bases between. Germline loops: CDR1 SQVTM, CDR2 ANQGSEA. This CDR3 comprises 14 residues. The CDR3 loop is CSVEEPVRANGYTF. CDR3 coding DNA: TGCAGCGTTGAAGAGCCGGTCAGGGCAAATGGCTACACCTTC.

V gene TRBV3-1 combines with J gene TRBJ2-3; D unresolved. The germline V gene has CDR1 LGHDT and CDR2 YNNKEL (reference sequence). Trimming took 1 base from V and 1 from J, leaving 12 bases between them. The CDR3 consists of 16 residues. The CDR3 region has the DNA TGTGCCAGCAGCCAAGTAAGGGTGTTTGGCACAGATACGCAGTATTTT. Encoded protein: CASSQVRVFGTDTQYF.

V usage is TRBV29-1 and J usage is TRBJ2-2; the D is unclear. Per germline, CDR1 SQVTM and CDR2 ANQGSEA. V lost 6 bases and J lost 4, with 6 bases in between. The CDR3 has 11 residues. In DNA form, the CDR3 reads TGCAGCGTCTTGGGCACCGGGGAGCTGTTTTTT. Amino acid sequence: CSVLGTGELFF.

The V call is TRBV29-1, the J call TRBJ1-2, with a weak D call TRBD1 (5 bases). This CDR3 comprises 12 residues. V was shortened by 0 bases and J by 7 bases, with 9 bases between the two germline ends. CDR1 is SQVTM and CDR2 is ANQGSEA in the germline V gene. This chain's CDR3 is CSVEEQVSGYTF. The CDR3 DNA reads TGCAGCGTTGAAGAACAGGTCTCTGGCTACACCTTC.

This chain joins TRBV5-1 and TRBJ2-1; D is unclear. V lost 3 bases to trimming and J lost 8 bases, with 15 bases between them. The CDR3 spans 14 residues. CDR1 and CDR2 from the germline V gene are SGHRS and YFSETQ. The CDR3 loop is CASSSPSDTHEQFF. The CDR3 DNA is TGCGCCAGCAGCTCCCCTTCAGACACGCATGAGCAGTTCTTC.

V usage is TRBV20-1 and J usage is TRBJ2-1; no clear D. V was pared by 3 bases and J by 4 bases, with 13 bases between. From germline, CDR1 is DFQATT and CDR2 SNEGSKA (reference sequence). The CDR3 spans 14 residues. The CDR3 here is CSASTRTLYNEQFF. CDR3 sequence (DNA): TGCAGTGCTAGTACGCGGACCCTTTACAATGAGCAGTTCTTC.

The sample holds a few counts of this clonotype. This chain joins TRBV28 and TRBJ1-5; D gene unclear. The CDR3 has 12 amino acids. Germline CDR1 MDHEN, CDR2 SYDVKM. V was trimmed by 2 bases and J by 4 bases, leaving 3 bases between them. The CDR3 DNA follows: TGTGCCAGCAGTTTAATGAATCAGCCCCAGCATTTT. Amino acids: CASSLMNQPQHF.

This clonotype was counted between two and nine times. CDR3 loop: CASTSGGGDTEAFF. CDR3 nucleotides: TGTGCCAGCACCTCTGGAGGGGGTGACACTGAAGCTTTCTTT. The chain combines TRBV7-9 with TRBJ1-1; tentative D call: TRBD1 (6 bases). This CDR3 spans 14 amino acids. Germline-derived CDR1 and CDR2 are SEHNR and FQNEAQ (reference sequence). Between the trimmed V and J ends, which lost 7 bases and 3 bases, there was a span of 15 bases.

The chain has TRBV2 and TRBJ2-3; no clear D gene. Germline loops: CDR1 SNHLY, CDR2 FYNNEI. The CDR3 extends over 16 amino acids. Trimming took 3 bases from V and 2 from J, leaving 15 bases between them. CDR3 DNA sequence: TGTGCCAGCAGTGAGTTCCAGCCTACTACCACAGATACGCAGTATTTT. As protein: CASSEFQPTTTDTQYF.

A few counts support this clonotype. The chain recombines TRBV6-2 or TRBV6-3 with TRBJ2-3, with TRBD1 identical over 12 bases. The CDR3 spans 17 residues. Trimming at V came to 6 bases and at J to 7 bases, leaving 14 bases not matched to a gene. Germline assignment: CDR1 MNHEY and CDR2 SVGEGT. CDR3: CASSKYGGQGAPNTQYF. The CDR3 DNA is TGTGCCAGCAGCAAATACGGGGGACAGGGGGCGCCGAATACGCAGTATTTT.

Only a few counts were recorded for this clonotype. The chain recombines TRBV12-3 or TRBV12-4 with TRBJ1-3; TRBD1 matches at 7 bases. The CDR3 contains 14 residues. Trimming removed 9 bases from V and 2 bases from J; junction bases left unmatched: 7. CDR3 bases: TGTGCCAGTGAGCCAGGGGGTCCTGGAAACACCATATATTTT. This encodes CASEPGGPGNTIYF.

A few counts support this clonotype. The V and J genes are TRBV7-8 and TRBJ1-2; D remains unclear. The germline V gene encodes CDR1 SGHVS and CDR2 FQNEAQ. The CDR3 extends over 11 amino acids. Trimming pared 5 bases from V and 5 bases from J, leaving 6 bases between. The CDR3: CASSPLYGYTF. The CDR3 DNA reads TGTGCCAGCAGCCCCCTTTATGGCTACACCTTC. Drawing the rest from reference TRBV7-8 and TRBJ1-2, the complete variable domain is GAGVSQSPRYKVAKRGQDVALRCDPISGHVSLFWYQQALGQGPEFLTYFQNEAQLDKSGLPSDRFFAERPEGSVSTLKIQRTQQEDSAVYLCASSPLYGYTFGSGTRLTVV.

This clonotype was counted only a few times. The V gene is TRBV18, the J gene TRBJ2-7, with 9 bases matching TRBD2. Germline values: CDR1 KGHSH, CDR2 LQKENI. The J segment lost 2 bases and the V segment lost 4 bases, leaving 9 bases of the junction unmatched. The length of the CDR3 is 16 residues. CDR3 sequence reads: CASSLRAASGTYEQYF. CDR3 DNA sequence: TGTGCCAGCTCACTCCGGGCGGCTAGCGGGACCTACGAGCAGTACTTC.

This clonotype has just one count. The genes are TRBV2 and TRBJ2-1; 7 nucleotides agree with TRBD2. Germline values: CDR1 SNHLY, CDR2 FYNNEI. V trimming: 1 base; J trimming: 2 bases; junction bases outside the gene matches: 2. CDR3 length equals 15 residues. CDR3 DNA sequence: TGTGCCAGCAGTGAAGTCGCGGGGGCCTACAATGAGCAGTTCTTC. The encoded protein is CASSEVAGAYNEQFF.

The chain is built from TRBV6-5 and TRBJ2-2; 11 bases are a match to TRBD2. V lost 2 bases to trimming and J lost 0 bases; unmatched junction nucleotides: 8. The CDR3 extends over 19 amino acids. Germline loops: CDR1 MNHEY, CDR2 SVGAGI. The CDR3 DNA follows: TGTGCCAGCAGTTACCCGGGGACTAGCGGACCCGCGAACACCGGGGAGCTGTTTTTT. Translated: CASSYPGTSGPANTGELFF.

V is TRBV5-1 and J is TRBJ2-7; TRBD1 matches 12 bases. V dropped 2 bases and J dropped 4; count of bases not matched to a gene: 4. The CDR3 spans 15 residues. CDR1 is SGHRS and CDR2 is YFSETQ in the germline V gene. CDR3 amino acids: CASSFGDRGRYEQYF. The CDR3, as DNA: TGCGCCAGCAGCTTCGGGGACAGGGGGCGATACGAGCAGTACTTC. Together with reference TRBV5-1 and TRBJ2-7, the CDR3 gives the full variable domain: KAGVTQTPRYLIKTRGQQVTLSCSPISGHRSVSWYQQTPGQGLQFLFEYFSETQRNKGNFPGRFSGRQFSNSRSEMNVSTLELGDSALYLCASSFGDRGRYEQYFGPGTRLTVT.

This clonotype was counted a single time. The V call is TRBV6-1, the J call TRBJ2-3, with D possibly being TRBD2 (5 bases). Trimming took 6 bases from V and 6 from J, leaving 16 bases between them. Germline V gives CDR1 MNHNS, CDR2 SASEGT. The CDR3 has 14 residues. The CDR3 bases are TGTGCCAGCAGCCCGGACTCGGTGGGGGATACGCAGTATTTT. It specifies CASSPDSVGDTQYF.

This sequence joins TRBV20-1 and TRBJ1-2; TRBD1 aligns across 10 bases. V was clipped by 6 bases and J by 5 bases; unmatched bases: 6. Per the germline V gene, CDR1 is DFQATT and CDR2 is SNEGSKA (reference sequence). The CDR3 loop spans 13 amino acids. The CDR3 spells CSATGTGEYGYTF. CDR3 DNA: TGCAGTGCCACCGGGACAGGGGAGTATGGCTACACCTTC.

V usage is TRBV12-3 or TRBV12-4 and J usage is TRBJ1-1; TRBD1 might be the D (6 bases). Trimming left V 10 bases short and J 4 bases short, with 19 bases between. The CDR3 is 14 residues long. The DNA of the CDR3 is TGTGCCACCACCAGGGGAGGTGTAAGCACTGAAGCTTTCTTT. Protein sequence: CATTRGGVSTEAFF.

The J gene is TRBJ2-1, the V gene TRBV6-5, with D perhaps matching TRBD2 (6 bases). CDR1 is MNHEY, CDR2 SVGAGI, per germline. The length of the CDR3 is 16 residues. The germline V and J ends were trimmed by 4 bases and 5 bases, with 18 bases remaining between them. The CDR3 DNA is TGTGCCAGCAGTTCTCAGGGTCCGGGGGTGAACAATGAGCAGTTCTTC. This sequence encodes CASSSQGPGVNNEQFF.

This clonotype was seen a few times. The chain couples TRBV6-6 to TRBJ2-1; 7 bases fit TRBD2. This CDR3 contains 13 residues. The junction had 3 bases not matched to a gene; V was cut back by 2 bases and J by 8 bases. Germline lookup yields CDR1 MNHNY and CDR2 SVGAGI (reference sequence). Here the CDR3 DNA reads TGTGCCAGCAGTTACGGGGGGGGGGATGAGCAGTTCTTC. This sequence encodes CASSYGGGDEQFF.

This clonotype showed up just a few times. Here the CDR3 DNA reads TGCAGCGTTGTCAGGGATTCGGCCTACGAGCAGTACTTC. This sequence encodes CSVVRDSAYEQYF. This chain links TRBV29-1 with TRBJ2-7, with D tentatively TRBD1 (5 bases). This CDR3 is built from 13 residues. CDR1 and CDR2 (germline): SQVTM, ANQGSEA. The germline V and J ends were trimmed by 4 bases and 2 bases, with 12 bases remaining between them.

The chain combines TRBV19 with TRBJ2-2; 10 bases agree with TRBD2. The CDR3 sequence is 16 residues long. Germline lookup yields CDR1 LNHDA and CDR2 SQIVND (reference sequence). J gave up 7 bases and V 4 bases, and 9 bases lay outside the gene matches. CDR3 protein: CASSNLRTSGVGELFF. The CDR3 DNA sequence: TGTGCCAGTAGTAATCTAAGGACTAGCGGTGTCGGGGAGCTGTTTTTT.

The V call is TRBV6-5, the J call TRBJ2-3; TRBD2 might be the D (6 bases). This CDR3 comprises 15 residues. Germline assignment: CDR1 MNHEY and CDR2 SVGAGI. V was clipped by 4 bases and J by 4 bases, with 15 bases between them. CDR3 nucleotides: TGTGCCAGCAGTTCAGATAGCCGGAGGGCAGATACGCAGTATTTT. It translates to CASSSDSRRADTQYF.

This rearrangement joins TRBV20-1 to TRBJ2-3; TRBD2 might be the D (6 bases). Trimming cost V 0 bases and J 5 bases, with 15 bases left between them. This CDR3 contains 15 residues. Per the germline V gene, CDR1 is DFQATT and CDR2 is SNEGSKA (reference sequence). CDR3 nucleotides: TGCAGTGCTAGAGAGGGGGGACTCTCCAAAGATACGCAGTATTTT. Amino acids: CSAREGGLSKDTQYF.

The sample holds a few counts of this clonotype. CDR3 bases: TGTGCCAGCAGCTTAGAGCTAGCGGGGGGGCCGAGGAATGAGCAGTTCTTC. Protein sequence: CASSLELAGGPRNEQFF. The chain has TRBV11-2 and TRBJ2-1, with 12 bases identical to TRBD2. The CDR3 covers 17 residues. The V and J ends lost 0 bases and 7 bases, in that order; junction bases with no gene match: 7. Germline V gene lookup returns CDR1 SGHAT and CDR2 FQNNGV.

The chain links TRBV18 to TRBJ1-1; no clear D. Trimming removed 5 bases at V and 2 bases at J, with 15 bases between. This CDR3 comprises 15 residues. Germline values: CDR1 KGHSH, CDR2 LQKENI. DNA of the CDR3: TGTGCCAGCTCATCCACCGTCTCCGCAAACACTGAAGCTTTCTTT. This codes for CASSSTVSANTEAFF.